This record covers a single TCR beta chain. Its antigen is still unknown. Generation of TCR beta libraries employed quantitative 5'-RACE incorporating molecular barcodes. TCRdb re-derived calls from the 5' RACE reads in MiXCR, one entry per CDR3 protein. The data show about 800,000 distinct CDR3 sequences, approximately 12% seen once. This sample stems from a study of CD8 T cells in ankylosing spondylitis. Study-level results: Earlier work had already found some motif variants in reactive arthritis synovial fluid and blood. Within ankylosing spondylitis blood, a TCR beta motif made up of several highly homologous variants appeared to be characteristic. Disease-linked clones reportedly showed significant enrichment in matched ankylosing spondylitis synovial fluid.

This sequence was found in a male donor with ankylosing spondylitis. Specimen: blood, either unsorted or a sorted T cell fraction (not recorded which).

The CDR3 nucleotides read TGCAGTGCTAGACGAGGCCGGGGCATTCAGTACTTC. Amino acids: CSARRGRGIQYF. The V call is TRBV20-1, the J call TRBJ2-4; maybe TRBD2 (5 bases). The CDR3 loop spans 12 amino acids. Per germline, CDR1 DFQATT and CDR2 SNEGSKA (reference sequence). V lost 2 bases, J lost 9 bases, and 11 bases lay in between.